These 25 T cell receptor beta chains share one sample of origin, sequenced in a study of radiation and T cells in renal cell carcinoma. Sample time point: baseline pretreatment blood. As to treatment: 15 Gy SBRT to primary tumor, nephrectomy 4 weeks later. TCRdb's table, derived via immunoSEQ multiplex PCR, lists solely in-frame clones and lacks some. The repertoire includes tens of thousands of clones, approximately 80% of them detected once, and 6% to 7% sits in the top ten. The sequences come from blood, collected from a patient whose treatment included radiotherapy and nephrectomy. The receptors derive from a man in his fifties or sixties with renal cell carcinoma.

The chain combines TRBV28 with TRBJ2-1; 14 bases align to TRBD2. This CDR3 has 18 residues. Germline V gene lookup returns CDR1 MDHEN and CDR2 SYDVKM. With 2 bases clipped from V and 8 bases from J, the junction kept 11 bases outside the gene matches. The CDR3 spells CASSLLGRRTSGRYEQFF. The CDR3 nucleotides read TGTGCCAGCAGTTTACTGGGCCGGAGGACTAGCGGGAGGTATGAGCAGTTCTTC. Full variable domain (missing parts from reference TRBV28 and TRBJ2-1): DVKVTQSSRYLVKRTGEKVFLECVQDMDHENMFWYRQDPGLGLRLIYFSYDVKMKEKGDIPEGYSVSREKKERFSLILESASTNQTSMYLCASSLLGRRTSGRYEQFFGPGTRLTVL.

The CDR3 loop reads CASSRDRANEKLFF. As DNA, the CDR3 is TGTGCCAGCAGCCGAGACAGGGCAAATGAAAAACTGTTTTTT. The J gene is TRBJ1-4, the V gene TRBV5-6; TRBD1 matches at 7 bases. The germline CDR1 and CDR2 sequences are SGHDT and YYEEEE. This CDR3 is built from 14 residues. Trimming removed 4 bases from V and 5 bases from J; junction bases left unmatched: 5.

This rearrangement joins TRBV7-2 to TRBJ2-2, with 10 bases aligning to TRBD2. The CDR3 is 13 amino acids. V was pared by 5 bases and J by 15 bases, with 9 bases of the junction left unmatched. CDR1 and CDR2 from the germline V gene are SGHTA and FQGNSA. Here the CDR3 reads CASSVYLAGEVFF. The CDR3 DNA reads as TGTGCCAGCAGCGTCTACCTAGCGGGAGAGGTGTTTTTT.

The rearrangement uses TRBV7-7 and TRBJ2-3, with TRBD2 as a possible D gene (6 bases). V was pared by 3 bases and J by 5 bases, with 15 bases between. The CDR3 is made up of 15 amino acids. CDR1 is SSHAT and CDR2 is FNYEAQ in the germline V gene (reference sequence). The CDR3, as DNA: TGTGCCAGCAGCTTGGGGGGTTATGGAAGAGATACGCAGTATTTT. Residues: CASSLGGYGRDTQYF.

The chain uses TRBV5-6 and TRBJ2-1, with D possibly being TRBD1 (5 bases). The germline V and J ends were trimmed by 0 bases and 2 bases, with 12 bases remaining between them. Per the germline V gene, CDR1 is SGHDT and CDR2 is YYEEEE. This CDR3 is built from 16 residues. Here the CDR3 DNA reads TGTGCCAGCAGCTTGGCCGACAGCCCGCCCTACAATGAGCAGTTCTTC. Its protein is CASSLADSPPYNEQFF.

This rearrangement joins TRBV15 to TRBJ2-1; 7 positions match TRBD1. Germline CDR1 reads LNHNV; CDR2 reads YYDKDF (reference sequence). The CDR3 has 16 residues. Losses at the gene ends were 2 bases for V and 6 bases for J; bases not matched to a gene: 10. CDR3 sequence (DNA): TGTGCCACCAGCAGATTCCAAGTGGGGGACAGCAATGAGCAGTTCTTC. This gives the protein CATSRFQVGDSNEQFF. Drawing the rest from reference TRBV15 and TRBJ2-1, the complete variable domain is DAMVIQNPRYQVTQFGKPVTLSCSQTLNHNVMYWYQQKSSQAPKLLFHYYDKDFNNEADTPDNFQSRRPNTSFCFLDIRSPGLGDTAMYLCATSRFQVGDSNEQFFGPGTRLTVL.

V usage is TRBV28 and J usage is TRBJ1-4, with no clear D. The CDR3 is 16 residues long. Between the trimmed V and J ends, which lost 4 bases and 8 bases, there was a span of 20 bases. The germline V gene encodes CDR1 MDHEN and CDR2 SYDVKM. CDR3 coding DNA: TGTGCCAGCAGTTATCTGGTTGGCGGAAGGTCAGAAAAACTGTTTTTT. It translates to CASSYLVGGRSEKLFF.

This chain uses TRBV7-2 with TRBJ1-1; D possibly corresponds to TRBD1 (5 bases). The CDR3 spans 15 residues. Between the trimmed V and J ends, which lost 7 bases and 6 bases, there was a span of 21 bases. Germline CDR1 reads SGHTA; CDR2 reads FQGNSA. The CDR3, as DNA: TGTGCCAGCAAAATCCGGGGGTCGGGGTACCCTGAAGCTTTCTTT. Translating gives CASKIRGSGYPEAFF.

The chain links TRBV19 to TRBJ2-2, with a tentative D call TRBD2 (6 bases). This CDR3 spans 13 amino acids. Trimming removed 4 bases at V and 8 bases at J, with 11 bases between. The germline gives CDR1 LNHDA, CDR2 SQIVND (reference sequence). The CDR3 protein is CASSRVGGGELFF. CDR3 DNA: TGTGCCAGTAGTAGAGTGGGGGGTGGGGAGCTGTTTTTT.

The chain recombines TRBV7-8 with TRBJ2-1; no reliable D call. The CDR3 runs 12 residues. CDR1 is SGHVS, CDR2 FQNEAQ, per germline. Trimming took 3 bases from V and 7 from J, leaving 7 bases between them. The DNA for the CDR3 is TGTGCCAGCAGCTTGGCCAGGAATGAGCAGTTCTTC. It codes for CASSLARNEQFF.

This clone has a count of ten or more. The V gene is TRBV27, the J gene TRBJ2-7; D gene unclear. CDR3 length equals 13 residues. CDR1 MNHEY and CDR2 SMNVEV come from the germline V gene (reference sequence). Trimming removed 6 bases at V and 3 bases at J, with 12 bases between. In DNA form, the CDR3 reads TGTGCCAGCAGCCACGGCTTAATCTACGAGCAGTACTTC. It yields the protein CASSHGLIYEQYF.

This sequence joins TRBV6-5 and TRBJ2-5, with 7 bases that match TRBD2. The J call may be in error: the DNA end matches TRBJ2-7 better. Germline lookup yields CDR1 MNHEY and CDR2 SVGAGI. The CDR3 is 14 residues long. CDR3: CASSYRGGSYEQYF. The CDR3 nucleotides read TGTGCCAGCAGTTATCGCGGGGGCTCCTACGAGCAGTACTTC.

The chain employs TRBV19 and TRBJ1-2, with 9 nucleotides matching TRBD1. V gave up 5 bases and J gave up 8 bases; unmatched junction bases: 6. Germline CDR1 reads LNHDA; CDR2 reads SQIVND (reference sequence). This CDR3 contains 13 residues. In DNA, the CDR3 is TGTGCCAGTAGTGTCCGGGACAGGGAAGGCTACACCTTC. Translation: CASSVRDREGYTF.

The chain combines TRBV15 with TRBJ2-1, with 8 bases lining up with TRBD1. The CDR3 covers 13 residues. Trimming removed 2 bases from V and 9 bases from J; junction bases left unmatched: 3. The germline CDR1 and CDR2 sequences are LNHNV and YYDKDF (reference sequence). CDR3: CATSRQGASEQFF. The CDR3 DNA sequence: TGTGCCACCAGCAGACAGGGGGCAAGTGAGCAGTTCTTC.

This chain connects TRBV7-8 to TRBJ2-3, with D unclear. Between the trimmed V and J ends, which lost 3 bases and 1 base, there was a span of 11 bases. This CDR3 is 15 amino acids long. Germline V CDR1 and CDR2: SGHVS, FQNEAQ. The DNA for the CDR3 is TGTGCCAGCAGCTTTTTCGAAACTCGCACAGATACGCAGTATTTT. Encoded protein: CASSFFETRTDTQYF. Using reference TRBV7-8 and TRBJ2-3 for the parts outside the CDR3, the full variable domain is GAGVSQSPRYKVAKRGQDVALRCDPISGHVSLFWYQQALGQGPEFLTYFQNEAQLDKSGLPSDRFFAERPEGSVSTLKIQRTQQEDSAVYLCASSFFETRTDTQYFGPGTRLTVL.

The chain is built from TRBV21-1 and TRBJ1-2. TRBV21-1 represents a pseudogene. There are 12 residues in the CDR3. The CDR3: CASTGEDYGYTF. The CDR3 DNA sequence: TGTGCCAGCACAGGGGAGGACTATGGCTACACCTTC.

This clone was detected once. The CDR3: CASSLPQGWAEAFF. CDR3 DNA sequence: TGTGCCAGCAGCTTACCACAGGGGTGGGCTGAAGCTTTCTTT. V and J are TRBV7-2 and TRBJ1-1; 7 nucleotides line up with TRBD1. The V segment lost 2 bases and the J segment 6 bases; nucleotides outside the gene matches: 6. Germline-derived CDR1 and CDR2 are SGHTA and FQGNSA. The CDR3 is made up of 14 amino acids.

This sequence joins TRBV5-1 and TRBJ2-5; D gene unclear. Trimming left V 5 bases short and J 1 base short, with 15 bases between. The CDR3 length is 15 residues. Germline-derived CDR1 and CDR2 are SGHRS and YFSETQ. CDR3 amino acids: CASRRRLAAQETQYF. In nucleotides, the CDR3 is TGCGCCAGCAGGAGGCGATTAGCCGCCCAAGAGACCCAGTACTTC.

The chain carries TRBV27 and TRBJ2-1, with D possibly being TRBD1 (6 bases). Germline loops: CDR1 MNHEY, CDR2 SMNVEV (reference sequence). This CDR3 region has 13 residues. Trimming cost V 6 bases and J 4 bases, with 10 bases left between them. The CDR3 protein is CASSQTGYNEQFF. As DNA, the CDR3 is TGTGCCAGCAGCCAGACAGGATACAATGAGCAGTTCTTC.

The chain carries TRBV5-6 and TRBJ2-7, with 8 bases that match TRBD1. Germline V gives CDR1 SGHDT, CDR2 YYEEEE. V lost 0 bases to trimming and J lost 7 bases; unmatched junction nucleotides: 3. CDR3 length: 13 residues. CDR3 sequence reads: CASSLGRGREQYF. CDR3 in DNA: TGTGCCAGCAGCTTGGGCAGGGGGCGAGAGCAGTACTTC.

The gene calls are TRBV9 and TRBJ2-1; 7 bases match TRBD2. The V and J ends lost 4 bases and 4 bases, in that order; junction bases with no gene match: 8. There are 15 residues in the CDR3. Germline V gene data show CDR1 as SGDLS and CDR2 as YYNGEE. The CDR3 DNA follows: TGTGCCAGCAGCCCCTTAACGGGAGGATACAATGAGCAGTTCTTC. Amino acids: CASSPLTGGYNEQFF.

The chain combines TRBV7-8 with TRBJ1-5; D possibly corresponds to TRBD1 (6 bases). CDR1 and CDR2 from the germline V gene are SGHVS and FQNEAQ. CDR3 length equals 14 residues. The V end was cut by 1 base, the J end by 7 bases, with 11 bases between. This CDR3 is CASSLEQGWQPQHF. CDR3 coding DNA: TGTGCCAGCAGCTTAGAACAGGGATGGCAGCCCCAGCATTTT.

The chain links TRBV5-1 to TRBJ2-3; D ambiguous. There are 13 residues in the CDR3. CDR1 SGHRS and CDR2 YFSETQ come from the germline V gene. V lost 5 bases to trimming and J lost 6 bases, with 13 bases between them. CDR3 in amino acids: CASSIEFPDTQYF. In DNA, the CDR3 is TGCGCCAGCAGTATTGAATTCCCCGATACGCAGTATTTT.

The chain combines TRBV7-8 with TRBJ2-2; no firm D call. The CDR3 is 13 residues long. The V and J ends lost 5 bases and 0 bases respectively, with 4 bases between them. CDR1 is SGHVS, CDR2 FQNEAQ, per germline. CDR3 protein: CASSPTNTGELFF. Written as DNA, the CDR3 is TGTGCCAGCAGCCCCACGAACACCGGGGAGCTGTTTTTT.

This clone has just one count. The V and J genes are TRBV6-5 and TRBJ1-5; possible D gene TRBD1, 5 bases. Germline lookup yields CDR1 MNHEY and CDR2 SVGAGI. The CDR3 is made up of 14 amino acids. The V gene lost 0 bases and the J gene lost 5 bases, with 8 bases spanning the gap. The CDR3 reads CASSYSRGDQPQHF. The CDR3 nucleotides are TGTGCCAGCAGTTACTCTCGGGGGGATCAGCCCCAGCATTTT.